Shown below are 32 T cell receptor beta chains from a single sample sequenced in a study of CD8 T cells in ankylosing spondylitis. Whole-study findings and limits: Within ankylosing spondylitis blood, a TCR beta motif made up of roughly eight highly homologous variants appeared to be characteristic.

Their recognized antigens are unknown. One entry per CDR3 protein, called by TCRdb with MiXCR from the 5' RACE reads. This table holds fewer than 750,000 distinct CDR3 sequences, around 19% found once. Sequenced input: blood, either unsorted or a sorted T cell fraction (not recorded which). The receptors come from a male donor with ankylosing spondylitis.

This clonotype has only a few counts. This chain links TRBV29-1 with TRBJ2-5; the D is unclear. The V end lost 0 bases, the J end lost 2 bases, and 7 bases lay between the germline ends. This CDR3 is built from 13 residues. Germline values: CDR1 SQVTM, CDR2 ANQGSEA. CDR3 amino acids: CSVEDTRQETQYF. The DNA of the CDR3 is TGCAGCGTTGAAGATACCCGTCAAGAGACCCAGTACTTC.

This clonotype was observed a few times. The V gene is TRBV20-1, the J gene TRBJ2-1; the D gene is possibly TRBD1 (6 bases). Looked up from germline, CDR1 is DFQATT and CDR2 is SNEGSKA (reference sequence). V was pared by 5 bases and J by 0 bases, with 11 bases between. The CDR3 covers 14 residues. The CDR3 loop reads CSASDRSSYNEQFF. CDR3 coding DNA: TGCAGTGCTTCCGACAGGAGCTCCTACAATGAGCAGTTCTTC.

This clonotype was seen more than once but under ten times. The CDR3 region is CASSSGTENYEQYF. The CDR3 coding sequence is TGTGCCAGCAGCTCCGGGACAGAAAACTACGAGCAGTACTTC. The gene calls are TRBV9 and TRBJ2-7; 7 bases align to TRBD1. The length of the CDR3 is 14 residues. V shed 4 bases and J 3 bases; nucleotides not matched to a gene: 7. The V gene's germline CDR1 is SGDLS and CDR2 YYNGEE. Looking up the rest from reference TRBV9 and TRBJ2-7 gives the full variable domain: DSGVTQTPKHLITATGQRVTLRCSPRSGDLSVYWYQQSLDQGLQFLIQYYNGEERAKGNILERFSAQQFPDLHSELNLSSLELGDSALYFCASSSGTENYEQYFGPGTRLTVT.

The rearrangement joins TRBV27 to TRBJ2-3; D not certain. Germline-derived CDR1 and CDR2 are MNHEY and SMNVEV (reference sequence). The V and J ends lost 2 bases and 9 bases respectively, with 12 bases between them. The CDR3 extends over 13 amino acids. The CDR3 DNA reads TGTGCCAGCAGTTTAGGATCCGTGGGGACGCAGTATTTT. This encodes CASSLGSVGTQYF.

This clonotype was seen ten or more times. The J gene is TRBJ2-1, the V gene TRBV9, with 7 bases fitting TRBD2. The CDR3 contains 15 residues. CDR1 and CDR2 (germline): SGDLS, YYNGEE. Trimming cost V 4 bases and J 5 bases; bases outside gene matches: 9. CDR3 sequence (DNA): TGTGCCAGCAGCCAGAGGGGAGGGCCAAACAATGAGCAGTTCTTC. It specifies CASSQRGGPNNEQFF.

J is TRBJ2-3 and V is TRBV20-1; D ambiguous. The CDR3 sequence is 14 residues long. V was clipped by 3 bases and J by 1 base, with 11 bases between them. In germline, CDR1 is DFQATT, CDR2 SNEGSKA (reference sequence). The chain's CDR3 is CSASPSGGTDTQYF. The CDR3, as DNA: TGCAGTGCTAGTCCCTCGGGTGGCACAGATACGCAGTATTTT.

This clonotype showed up just once. The rearrangement uses TRBV7-2 and TRBJ2-5; 11 positions match TRBD2. V trimming: 0 bases; J trimming: 5 bases; junction bases outside the gene matches: 8. CDR3 length equals 17 residues. The V gene's germline CDR1 is SGHTA and CDR2 FQGNSA. The CDR3 region has the DNA TGTGCCAGCAGCTTAGCGCCGGGACTAGCGGTCCTGGAGACCCAGTACTTC. Translation gives CASSLAPGLAVLETQYF. The entire variable domain, with the rest obtained from reference TRBV7-2 and TRBJ2-5, is as follows: GAGVSQSPSNKVTEKGKDVELRCDPISGHTALYWYRQSLGQGLEFLIYFQGNSAPDKSGLPSDRFSAERTGGSVSTLTIQRTQQEDSAVYLCASSLAPGLAVLETQYFGPGTRLLVL.

As to this clonotype: With a much larger clone just one base away, this may be a read error. The genes are TRBV12-3 or TRBV12-4 and TRBJ1-5, with D perhaps TRBD1 (6 bases). The ends were cut back, 5 bases at V and 2 bases at J, with 10 bases in the middle. CDR3 length: 14 amino acids. The CDR3 loop reads CASSRQDGNQPQHF. Here the CDR3 DNA reads TGTGCCAGCAGTCGACAGGACGGCAATCAGCCCCAGCATTTT.

This clonotype was counted between two and nine times. The chain combines TRBV15 with TRBJ2-7; possible D gene TRBD2, 5 bases. V dropped 0 bases and J dropped 4 bases, with 13 bases sitting between them. From germline, CDR1 is LNHNV and CDR2 YYDKDF (reference sequence). The CDR3 runs 15 residues. This chain's CDR3 is CATSREGLESYEQYF. CDR3 in DNA: TGTGCCACCAGCAGAGAAGGACTCGAAAGTTACGAGCAGTACTTC.

The chain uses TRBV7-2 and TRBJ1-5; D remains ambiguous. The CDR3 loop spans 14 amino acids. Germline lookup yields CDR1 SGHTA and CDR2 FQGNSA. Trimming cost V 2 bases and J 7 bases, with 12 bases left between them. The DNA of the CDR3 is TGTGCCAGCAGCTTAAGAGGGATACCCCAGCCCCAGCATTTT. Amino acids: CASSLRGIPQPQHF.

This clonotype has ten or more counts. The chain links TRBV12-3 or TRBV12-4 to TRBJ2-5; 9 positions match TRBD2. Losses at the gene ends were 5 bases for V and 3 bases for J; bases not matched to a gene: 7. The CDR3 spans 15 residues. The CDR3 sequence: CASSHLLAGEETQYF. As DNA, the CDR3 is TGTGCCAGCAGTCACCTTTTAGCGGGAGAAGAGACCCAGTACTTC.

This clonotype was found a few times. The rearrangement links TRBV7-2 to TRBJ2-5; D might be TRBD2 (6 bases). Trimming left V 7 bases short and J 1 base short, with 16 bases between. Germline V gives CDR1 SGHTA, CDR2 FQGNSA. The CDR3 has 15 amino acids. As DNA, the CDR3 is TGTGCCAGCACCAACACCATACTAGCCCAAGAGACCCAGTACTTC. Its translation: CASTNTILAQETQYF.

The table lists this clonotype with a few counts. V gene TRBV24-1 combines with J gene TRBJ1-5; the D is unclear. Trimming left V 0 bases short and J 0 bases short, with 2 bases between. Germline V gene sequence: CDR1 KGHDR, CDR2 SFDVKD. This CDR3 region has 14 residues. In nucleotides, the CDR3 is TGTGCCACCAGTGATTTGGCTAGCAATCAGCCCCAGCATTTT. Residues: CATSDLASNQPQHF.

The chain is built from TRBV15 and TRBJ2-3; D uncertain. CDR1 is LNHNV, CDR2 YYDKDF, per germline (reference sequence). The CDR3 has 13 residues. The ends were cut back, 2 bases at V and 3 bases at J, with 6 bases in the middle. The CDR3 reads CATSRKSTDTQYF. CDR3 nucleotide sequence: TGTGCCACCAGCAGAAAAAGTACAGATACGCAGTATTTT.

The V and J genes are TRBV12-3 or TRBV12-4 and TRBJ2-7, with 9 bases lining up with TRBD1. J was trimmed by 4 bases and V by 5 bases; bases with no gene match: 3. The CDR3 sequence is 13 residues long. The CDR3 DNA sequence: TGTGCCAGCAGTCATGGGACAGGGTACGAGCAGTACTTC. Translation: CASSHGTGYEQYF.

The gene calls are TRBV19 and TRBJ2-6, with D maybe TRBD2 (5 bases). Germline CDR1 and CDR2: LNHDA and SQIVND (reference sequence). This CDR3 contains 16 residues. V was cut by 5 bases and J by 2 bases, with 13 bases left in between. The CDR3 DNA is TGTGCCAGTAGTCCTCTTGCGGGCACTGGGGCCAACGTCCTGACTTTC. Translation gives CASSPLAGTGANVLTF.

This clonotype was observed a few times. The V call is TRBV20-1, the J call TRBJ1-1; no clear D gene. Looked up from germline, CDR1 is DFQATT and CDR2 is SNEGSKA (reference sequence). There are 12 residues in the CDR3. Trimming cost V 4 bases and J 2 bases, with 8 bases left between them. DNA for the CDR3: TGCAGTGCTATGAAGGGAAACACTGAAGCTTTCTTT. Its translation is CSAMKGNTEAFF.

This clonotype came up a few times. The rearrangement links TRBV7-7 to TRBJ2-2; 8 positions match TRBD1. CDR1 and CDR2 from the germline V gene are SSHAT and FNYEAQ (reference sequence). There are 15 residues in the CDR3. Unmatched junction bases numbered 8, after V lost 4 bases and J lost 7 bases. In DNA form, the CDR3 reads TGTGCCAGCAGCTCCGGGACAGGACGAGACGGGGAGCTGTTTTTT. The encoded protein is CASSSGTGRDGELFF. The full variable domain, in which reference TRBV7-7 and TRBJ2-2 provide the parts outside the CDR3, is GAGVSQSPRYKVTKRGQDVTLRCDPISSHATLYWYQQALGQGPEFLTYFNYEAQPDKSGLPSDRFSAERPEGSISTLTIQRTEQRDSAMYRCASSSGTGRDGELFFGEGSRLTVL.

The CDR3: CASTSGMGQPQHF. CDR3 nucleotides: TGTGCCAGCACTAGCGGGATGGGTCAGCCCCAGCATTTT. The V call is TRBV28, the J call TRBJ1-5; D unresolved. CDR1 is MDHEN, CDR2 SYDVKM, per germline. V was cut by 7 bases and J by 6 bases, with 13 bases left in between. The CDR3 has 13 amino acids. The full variable domain, its missing parts supplied by reference TRBV28 and TRBJ1-5, is DVKVTQSSRYLVKRTGEKVFLECVQDMDHENMFWYRQDPGLGLRLIYFSYDVKMKEKGDIPEGYSVSREKKERFSLILESASTNQTSMYLCASTSGMGQPQHFGDGTRLSIL.

This chain links TRBV20-1 with TRBJ2-1, with a possible D match to TRBD1 (6 bases). V lost 2 bases to trimming and J lost 0 bases, with 14 bases between them. The CDR3 sequence is 16 residues long. Looked up from germline, CDR1 is DFQATT and CDR2 is SNEGSKA (reference sequence). The CDR3 nucleotides read TGCAGTGCTAGACTCCCACGGGACACCTCCTACAATGAGCAGTTCTTC. This translates into CSARLPRDTSYNEQFF.

This clonotype was detected a few times. This sequence joins TRBV27 and TRBJ1-6, with D unresolved. From germline, CDR1 is MNHEY and CDR2 SMNVEV (reference sequence). There are 13 residues in the CDR3. The V end was cut by 1 base, the J end by 7 bases, with 5 bases between. CDR3 coding DNA: TGTGCCAGCAGTTTATTGGGGAATTCACCCCTCCACTTT. Encoded protein: CASSLLGNSPLHF.

The chain uses TRBV2 and TRBJ1-2; 9 bases are shared with TRBD1. From germline, CDR1 is SNHLY and CDR2 FYNNEI. V lost 7 bases, J lost 3 bases, and 3 bases stayed unmatched. This CDR3 has 13 residues. The CDR3 DNA follows: TGTGCCAGCAAAGACAGGGGGTACTATGGCTACACCTTC. Translated, it gives CASKDRGYYGYTF.

V is TRBV25-1 and J is TRBJ1-2, with a tentative D call TRBD1 (6 bases). Trimming shortened V by 4 bases and J by 4 bases, and 10 bases separated the two germline ends. This CDR3 has 13 amino acids. The germline gives CDR1 MGHDK, CDR2 SYGVNS. The DNA for the CDR3 is TGTGCCAGCAGTGTAGCAGGGGCCTATGGCTACACCTTC. Translating gives CASSVAGAYGYTF.

The V call is TRBV5-1, the J call TRBJ1-1, with TRBD1 as a possible D gene (5 bases). V lost 0 bases and J lost 4, with 10 bases in between. Per germline, CDR1 SGHRS and CDR2 YFSETQ. The CDR3 covers 14 residues. The CDR3 DNA reads TGCGCCAGCAGCTTGGGGGAGGGGTCCACTGAAGCTTTCTTT. This codes for CASSLGEGSTEAFF.

The chain is built from TRBV7-3 and TRBJ2-7; 13 bases map to TRBD2. CDR1 is SGHTA and CDR2 is FQGTGA in the germline V gene. The CDR3 totals 15 residues. The ends lost 2 bases at V and 7 bases at J; junction bases unmatched: 5. CDR3 in amino acids: CASSLGTSGTGEQYF. CDR3 bases: TGTGCCAGCAGCTTAGGGACTAGCGGGACTGGGGAGCAGTACTTC. Using reference TRBV7-3 and TRBJ2-7 for the parts outside the CDR3, the full variable domain is GAGVSQTPSNKVTEKGKYVELRCDPISGHTALYWYRQSLGQGPEFLIYFQGTGAADDSGLPNDRFFAVRPEGSVSTLKIQRTERGDSAVYLCASSLGTSGTGEQYFGPGTRLTVT.

This clonotype was picked up many times. The chain has TRBV5-1 and TRBJ2-7, with 9 positions matching TRBD2. Germline V lookup: CDR1 SGHRS, CDR2 YFSETQ. The CDR3 length is 19 residues. The ends lost 2 bases at V and 0 bases at J; junction bases unmatched: 15. The CDR3 nucleotides are TGCGCCAGCAGCTTTTGGTATTCGGGACTAGCAGTCATCTCCTACGAGCAGTACTTC. This gives the protein CASSFWYSGLAVISYEQYF.

The chain links TRBV4-1 to TRBJ1-1; D may be TRBD1 (5 bases). The CDR3 consists of 14 residues. V shed 2 bases and J shed 6 bases, with 13 bases lying between them. Germline-derived CDR1 and CDR2 are MGHRA and YSYEKL. The chain's CDR3 is CASSQQVRGAEAFF. The CDR3 coding sequence is TGCGCCAGCAGCCAACAAGTCAGAGGGGCTGAAGCTTTCTTT.

The V gene is TRBV12-5, the J gene TRBJ2-7, with TRBD1 as a possible D gene (6 bases). Germline loops: CDR1 LGHNT, CDR2 FRNRAP. There are 16 residues in the CDR3. Between the trimmed V and J ends, which lost 4 bases and 2 bases, there was a span of 18 bases. The CDR3 DNA is TGTGCTAGTGGTTCCCCCCAGGGGATCCGAACCTACGAGCAGTACTTC. It encodes CASGSPQGIRTYEQYF.

V is TRBV7-9 and J is TRBJ2-6; 7 bases map to TRBD1. Unmatched junction bases numbered 7, after V lost 5 bases and J lost 3 bases. Per germline, CDR1 SEHNR and CDR2 FQNEAQ (reference sequence). This CDR3 region has 16 residues. CDR3 bases: TGTGCCAGCAGCCAGCAAGGGACAGTTGGGGCCAACGTCCTGACTTTC. It encodes CASSQQGTVGANVLTF.

Only a few counts were recorded for this clonotype. The V and J genes are TRBV12-3 or TRBV12-4 and TRBJ2-5, with 7 nucleotides matching TRBD1. CDR3 size: 13 residues. Trimming took 7 bases from V and 1 from J; bases not matched to a gene: 3. CDR3 residues: CASKGDSQETQYF. The CDR3 nucleotides are TGTGCCAGCAAAGGGGACAGCCAAGAGACCCAGTACTTC.

CDR3 sequence (DNA): TGTGCCAGCAGCTCACTTTTGGGACTAGGATCCGAGACCCAGTACTTC. Encoded protein: CASSSLLGLGSETQYF. The chain has TRBV7-9 and TRBJ2-5; 8 nucleotides align to TRBD2. The CDR3 sequence is 16 residues long. V lost 4 bases, J lost 5 bases, and 12 bases stayed unmatched. From germline, CDR1 is SEHNR and CDR2 FQNEAQ (reference sequence).

This clonotype was counted only a few times. V and J are TRBV5-6 and TRBJ2-5; no firm D call. Germline V gives CDR1 SGHDT, CDR2 YYEEEE. V was cut by 1 base and J by 9 bases, with 13 bases left in between. The CDR3 is 13 residues long. The CDR3 region is CASSLTGLRAQYF. The CDR3 DNA reads TGTGCCAGCAGCTTGACCGGGCTTAGGGCCCAGTACTTC. Full variable domain (outside the CDR3, taken from reference TRBV5-6 and TRBJ2-5): DAGVTQSPTHLIKTRGQQVTLRCSPKSGHDTVSWYQQALGQGPQFIFQYYEEEERQRGNFPDRFSGHQFPNYSSELNVNALLLGDSALYLCASSLTGLRAQYFGPGTRLLVL.